This T cell receptor (beta chain) derives from a study of shared clonotypes between healthy human individuals. Points from the study as a whole: Between a few donors, naive CD4 clonotypes were shared at a level of approximately 5%. The study sampled only blood, and tissue repertoires likely differ.

The sample holds one count of this clone. Its target is not known. CD8 cells regarded as naive lacked CD45RO, were positively chosen for CCR7, and omitted terminally differentiated effector memory CD45RA+ cells. Assay: immunoSEQ multiplex PCR; the TCRdb copy retains only in-frame clones and omits some. The sample lists millions of clones, about 93% occurring once. The CDR3 has 15 residues. V was pared by 0 bases and J by 5 bases, with 13 bases between. Germline values: CDR1 MNHEY, CDR2 SVGAGI. This TCR derives from a man between 18 and 29 years old in good health. Some clones in this sample may be carry-over from other donors' samples. The V and J genes are TRBV6-5 and TRBJ2-5; D is possibly TRBD2 (5 bases). The source material was naive CD8+ T cells from PBMCs. The CDR3 region has the DNA TGTGCCAGCAGTTACTCCCCGTTGGAGGCGGAGACCCAGTACTTC. Its protein is CASSYSPLEAETQYF.